A single sample is the source of the 3 T cell receptor beta chains below, sequenced in a study of brain T cells in children with intractable seizures. Time point meaning: blood from clinic visit 5 months post-surgery; TSC patient then seizure free. This table comes from immunoSEQ multiplex PCR, and its TCRdb copy is limited to in-frame clones, with some not included. The sample holds under 400,000 clones, about 93% seen once. The specimen comprised peripheral blood, sampled roughly 5 months after surgery. These receptors all come from a boy in the first two years of life with tuberous sclerosis and intractable seizures.

This chain uses TRBV11-3 with TRBJ2-2; D is perhaps TRBD2 (6 bases). The V end was cut by 4 bases, the J end by 6 bases, with 18 bases between. Germline V gives CDR1 SGHNT, CDR2 YENEEA. The CDR3 extends over 16 amino acids. The CDR3: CASSSRVGRTAGELFF. The DNA of the CDR3 is TGTGCCAGCAGCTCGAGGGTCGGGAGAACCGCCGGGGAGCTGTTTTTT.

This sequence joins TRBV4-1 and TRBJ1-4, with 8 bases aligning to TRBD1. The CDR3 totals 15 residues. The germline V gene has CDR1 MGHRA and CDR2 YSYEKL. Trimming at V came to 5 bases and at J to 5 bases, leaving 7 bases not matched to a gene. The CDR3 is CASSATGALNEKLFF. The CDR3 DNA follows: TGCGCCAGCAGCGCGACAGGGGCCCTAAATGAAAAACTGTTTTTT.

V gene TRBV10-3 combines with J gene TRBJ2-3; D perhaps matches TRBD2 (5 bases). CDR3 length: 14 amino acids. The germline CDR1 and CDR2 sequences are ENHRY and SYGVKD. The V end was cut by 9 bases, the J end by 2 bases, with 15 bases between. In DNA form, the CDR3 reads TGTGCCATATCATACCGAGGGTACACAGATACGCAGTATTTT. Amino acid sequence: CAISYRGYTDTQYF.